These 5 T cell receptor beta chains were all obtained from the same sample, sequenced in a study of cytomegalovirus exposure and HLA in healthy donors. Repertoires were generated with immunoSEQ multiplex PCR, while TCRdb's copy carries only in-frame clones and drops some. The table records 100,000 to 150,000 clones, 94% of them present only once. Sequencing input: PBMCs. All receptors come from a young woman in good health and CMV-seronegative.

The V and J genes are TRBV7-9 and TRBJ1-5, with 7 positions matching TRBD1. CDR1 is SEHNR and CDR2 is FQNEAQ in the germline V gene (reference sequence). V dropped 7 bases and J dropped 6; count of bases not matched to a gene: 6. This CDR3 comprises 13 residues. The CDR3: CASTIDRAQPQHF. CDR3 nucleotide sequence: TGTGCCAGCACCATAGACAGGGCTCAGCCCCAGCATTTT.

The chain uses TRBV2 and TRBJ2-1, with 7 bases that match TRBD2. Looked up from germline, CDR1 is SNHLY and CDR2 is FYNNEI. V was pared by 9 bases and J by 0 bases, with 5 bases of the junction left unmatched. The CDR3 contains 14 residues. This CDR3 is CARTRGDSYNEQFF. CDR3 nucleotides: TGTGCCAGAACTCGGGGGGACTCCTACAATGAGCAGTTCTTC.

This chain joins TRBV12-5 and TRBJ1-2; 7 nucleotides align to TRBD1. The CDR3 runs to 13 residues. V was pared by 1 base and J by 7 bases, with 3 bases of the junction left unmatched. CDR1 and CDR2 from the germline V gene are LGHNT and FRNRAP. The CDR3 region is CASGLGTGFGYTF. CDR3 bases: TGTGCTAGTGGTTTGGGGACAGGCTTTGGCTACACCTTC.

CDR3 sequence reads: CASSLDRATTGELFF. The DNA of the CDR3 is TGCGCCAGCAGCTTGGACAGGGCGACCACCGGGGAGCTGTTTTTT. The chain joins TRBV5-1 to TRBJ2-2; tentatively, D is TRBD1 (6 bases). This CDR3 is built from 15 residues. V lost 0 bases to trimming and J lost 4 bases, with 10 bases between them. Germline loops: CDR1 SGHRS, CDR2 YFSETQ.

This chain connects TRBV25-1 to TRBJ1-1; 7 bases are shared with TRBD1. V shed 7 bases and J 1 base; nucleotides not matched to a gene: 6. This CDR3 region has 14 residues. Per the germline V gene, CDR1 is MGHDK and CDR2 is SYGVNS. CDR3 sequence reads: CASNQGVGNTEAFF. The CDR3 bases are TGTGCCAGCAATCAGGGGGTTGGGAACACTGAAGCTTTCTTT. Supplemented by reference TRBV25-1 and TRBJ1-1, the full variable domain reads EADIYQTPRYLVIGTGKKITLECSQTMGHDKMYWYQQDPGMELHLIHYSYGVNSTEKGDLSSESTVSRIRTEHFPLTLESARPSHTSQYLCASNQGVGNTEAFFGQGTRLTVV.